The 21 T cell receptor beta chains in this list originate from one sample, sequenced in a study of molecular identifiers for immune sequencing clone quantification. TCRdb reprocessed the PCR reads with MiXCR, giving one entry per CDR3 protein. The sample lists hundreds of thousands of distinct CDR3 sequences; around 25% were seen once. What was sequenced was naive CD8+ T cells from blood, with Jurkat cell RNA spiked in. Subset: FACS-sorted CD8+CD4-CCR7+CD45RA+ naive T cells. These receptors originate from a human donor in good health. Some libraries in this study had Jurkat cell RNA spiked in.

In its sample, this clonotype was seen many times. V and J are TRBV12-3 or TRBV12-4 and TRBJ2-7; D might be TRBD1 or TRBD2, each matching 5 bases. V was trimmed by 8 bases and J by 5 bases, leaving 16 bases between them. The CDR3 is 13 amino acids. CDR3 in DNA: TGTGCCAGCGAACTGGCAGGGAGCCACGAGCAGTACTTC. It translates to CASELAGSHEQYF.

In its sample, this clonotype was seen many times. The chain employs TRBV27 and TRBJ2-3; D gene uncertain. The CDR3 is 15 residues long. Per the germline V gene, CDR1 is MNHEY and CDR2 is SMNVEV (reference sequence). Trimming cost V 4 bases and J 1 base, with 12 bases left between them. CDR3 sequence (DNA): TGTGCCAGCAGTTATACCGTTTGGGGCACAGATACGCAGTATTTT. Protein sequence: CASSYTVWGTDTQYF.

About this clonotype itself: At one boundary the junction diverges from the germline segment, which might be a read error. The rearrangement joins TRBV19 to TRBJ1-5, with 8 positions matching TRBD1. This CDR3 is built from 15 residues. Germline lookup yields CDR1 LNHDA and CDR2 SQIVND (reference sequence). The CDR3 sequence is CASSTWAGGNRPQHF. Here the CDR3 DNA reads TGTGCCAGTAGTACCTGGGCAGGGGGCAATCGGCCCCAGCATTTT.

This clonotype was seen a handful of times. The V and J genes are TRBV12-3 or TRBV12-4 and TRBJ1-6, with 8 nucleotides matching TRBD1. This CDR3 is built from 14 residues. Trimming took 4 bases from V and 6 from J; bases not matched to a gene: 2. CDR3 sequence reads: CASSSGGGNSPLHF. In nucleotides, the CDR3 is TGTGCCAGCAGTTCAGGGGGCGGTAATTCACCCCTCCACTTT.

This clonotype has only a few counts. In nucleotides, the CDR3 is TGCAGTGCCGAGGTCCAGGGGGCCTACGAGCAGTACTTC. Its translation is CSAEVQGAYEQYF. The V and J genes are TRBV20-1 and TRBJ2-7, with 7 bases identical to TRBD1. J gave up 2 bases and V 6 bases, and 7 bases lay outside the gene matches. The germline V gene encodes CDR1 DFQATT and CDR2 SNEGSKA (reference sequence). The CDR3 is 13 residues long.

The table lists this clonotype with many counts. J is TRBJ2-1 and V is TRBV6-5; TRBD1 agrees at 10 bases. Germline V gives CDR1 MNHEY, CDR2 SVGAGI. The CDR3 has 14 residues. V shed 2 bases, J shed 9 bases, and the junction held 4 bases outside the gene matches. The CDR3 coding sequence is TGTGCCAGCAGTTACGGGACAGGGGTAGGTGAGCAGTTCTTC. It specifies CASSYGTGVGEQFF.

J is TRBJ2-3 and V is TRBV11-2; 10 nucleotides align to TRBD2. Germline V CDR1 and CDR2: SGHAT, FQNNGV. CDR3 length: 16 residues. V dropped 5 bases and J dropped 4; count of bases not matched to a gene: 9. For the CDR3, the DNA is TGTGCCAGCAGCCCTGGTAGCGGGGGGTTGGCAGATACGCAGTATTTT. It yields the protein CASSPGSGGLADTQYF. The full variable domain, rest sourced from reference TRBV11-2 and TRBJ2-3, is EAGVAQSPRYKIIEKRQSVAFWCNPISGHATLYWYQQILGQGPKLLIQFQNNGVVDDSQLPKDRFSAERLKGVDSTLKIQPAKLEDSAVYLCASSPGSGGLADTQYFGPGTRLTVL.

This clonotype was seen a few times. J is TRBJ2-1 and V is TRBV27; D is unclear. The CDR3 sequence is 15 residues long. Between the trimmed V and J ends, which lost 2 bases and 4 bases, there was a span of 12 bases. Germline CDR1 MNHEY, CDR2 SMNVEV (reference sequence). CDR3 DNA: TGTGCCAGCAGTTTAAGTACTATTTTGTACAATGAGCAGTTCTTC. Protein: CASSLSTILYNEQFF.

On this clonotype itself: Being one base from a much bigger clone, this may be a read error. This chain uses TRBV7-6 with TRBJ2-5; D unclear. The CDR3 loop spans 17 amino acids. CDR1 and CDR2 (germline): SGHVS, FNYEAQ. CDR3 residues: CASSSGPYSLDQETQCF. The DNA of the CDR3 is TGTGCCAGCAGCTCCGGACCCTATAGCTTGGATCAAGAGACCCAGTGCTTC.

The V gene is TRBV7-8, the J gene TRBJ1-2; tentative D call: TRBD1 (5 bases). The V gene's germline CDR1 is SGHVS and CDR2 FQNEAQ. The CDR3 has 15 amino acids. Trimming pared 0 bases from V and 8 bases from J, leaving 16 bases between. CDR3 residues: CASSLAKRGGDGYTF. The CDR3 DNA reads as TGTGCCAGCAGCTTAGCAAAGAGGGGTGGGGACGGCTACACCTTC.

This clonotype appeared many times. CDR3 sequence: CASSPTGAVGYGYTF. The CDR3 DNA reads TGTGCCAGCAGCCCTACGGGAGCCGTTGGCTATGGCTACACCTTC. The rearrangement joins TRBV2 to TRBJ1-2, with unresolved D. The length of the CDR3 is 15 residues. Trimming took off 6 bases at V and 4 bases at J, with 18 bases between the two ends. Germline V gives CDR1 SNHLY, CDR2 FYNNEI.

This clonotype has only a few counts. The V and J genes are TRBV3-1 and TRBJ1-6; 7 bases match TRBD1. J was trimmed by 9 bases and V by 4 bases; bases with no gene match: 6. The V gene's germline CDR1 is LGHDT and CDR2 YNNKEL (reference sequence). CDR3 size: 14 residues. The CDR3 sequence: CASSPQTGFSPLHF. CDR3 coding DNA: TGTGCCAGCAGCCCGCAGACAGGGTTTTCACCCCTCCACTTT.

With respect to this clonotype: One end of the junction does not line up with germline, which may come from a read error. The chain joins TRBV4-3 to TRBJ2-2; possibly TRBD1 for D (6 bases). Germline lookup yields CDR1 LGHNA and CDR2 YSLEER. This CDR3 contains 17 residues. The CDR3 bases are TGCGCCGGCAGCCAAGATGGTGGGGGCACCTACACCGGGGAGCTGTTTTTT. Protein product: CAGSQDGGGTYTGELFF.

This clonotype was recorded once. At one of its ends the junction is not consistent with the germline gene, which may arise from a read error. This chain connects TRBV27 to TRBJ1-5, with D unclear. Per the germline V gene, CDR1 is MNHEY and CDR2 is SMNVEV (reference sequence). The CDR3 has 15 residues. This chain's CDR3 is CASSYSIYSNQPRHF. In nucleotides, the CDR3 is TGTGCCAGCAGTTATTCTATCTATAGCAATCAGCCCCGGCATTTT.

On this clonotype itself: Being one base from a much bigger clone, this may be a read error. The chain uses TRBV11-2 and TRBJ2-3, with a tentative D call TRBD2 (6 bases). V lost 5 bases and J 5 bases, leaving 17 bases between the germline ends. The CDR3 contains 15 residues. Looked up from germline, CDR1 is SGHAT and CDR2 is FQNNGV. In DNA, the CDR3 is TGTGCCAGCAGCCTCCCTCTGGGGGGAAGAGATACGCAGTATTTT. Translating gives CASSLPLGGRDTQYF.

Concerning this clonotype: This may arise from a read error, as a much more abundant clone is one base away. The genes are TRBV4-3 and TRBJ1-3, with D tentatively TRBD1 (5 bases). This CDR3 spans 15 amino acids. V was trimmed by 4 bases and J by 4 bases, leaving 14 bases between them. Germline CDR1 and CDR2: LGHNA and YSLEER. This CDR3 reads CASSPRAGQGNTIYF. CDR3 nucleotides: TGCGCCAGCAGCCCCAGGGCAGGGCAAGGAAACACCATATATTTT.

This clonotype was found a few times. This chain uses TRBV5-3 with TRBJ2-7; D unresolved. TRBV5-3 is reported as an ORF; its role is uncertain. Trimming took off 8 bases at V and 6 bases at J, with 15 bases between the two ends. This CDR3 comprises 12 residues. The CDR3: CASSPPIGEQYF. CDR3 sequence (DNA): TGTGCCAGCAGCCCACCTATAGGCGAGCAGTACTTC.

The chain couples TRBV28 to TRBJ2-7; maybe TRBD2 (5 bases). The V and J ends lost 3 bases and 0 bases respectively, with 12 bases between them. Germline V gene sequence: CDR1 MDHEN, CDR2 SYDVKM. This CDR3 comprises 15 residues. As DNA, the CDR3 is TGTGCCAGCAGTTTTGACACGGGGAGCTCCTACGAGCAGTACTTC. Protein product: CASSFDTGSSYEQYF.

V gene TRBV6-2 or TRBV6-3 combines with J gene TRBJ2-7, with 7 positions matching TRBD1. The CDR3 contains 17 residues. The V segment lost 0 bases and the J segment 3 bases; nucleotides outside the gene matches: 11. CDR1 is MNHEY and CDR2 is SVGEGT in the germline V gene. Here the CDR3 DNA reads TGTGCCAGCAGTTACTCGACCTCCGGGACAGACTTCTACGAGCAGTACTTC. This translates into CASSYSTSGTDFYEQYF.

This clonotype has only a few counts. The rearrangement uses TRBV6-2 or TRBV6-3 and TRBJ1-1; D remains unclear. Germline V gives CDR1 MNHEY, CDR2 SVGEGT. The CDR3 consists of 14 residues. V shed 0 bases and J shed 1 base, with 6 bases lying between them. The DNA for the CDR3 is TGTGCCAGCAGTTACTCGACACGGAACACTGAAGCTTTCTTT. Amino acid sequence: CASSYSTRNTEAFF.

This clonotype occurred many times. The V gene is TRBV27, the J gene TRBJ1-5; D may be TRBD1 (6 bases). V lost 0 bases, J lost 6 bases, and 12 bases lay in between. This CDR3 is built from 15 residues. The germline V gene has CDR1 MNHEY and CDR2 SMNVEV (reference sequence). CDR3 coding DNA: TGTGCCAGCAGTTTATCACAGGGATCAACTCAGCCCCAGCATTTT. Translation: CASSLSQGSTQPQHF.